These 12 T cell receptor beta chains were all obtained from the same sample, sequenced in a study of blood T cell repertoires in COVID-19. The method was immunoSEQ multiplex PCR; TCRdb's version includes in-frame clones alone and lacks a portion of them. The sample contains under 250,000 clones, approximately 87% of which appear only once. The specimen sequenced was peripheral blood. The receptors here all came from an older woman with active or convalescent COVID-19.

Written as DNA, the CDR3 is TGTGCCAGCAGCGTAGAAGGCGGCAGTACCTACAATGAGCAGTTCTTC. It encodes CASSVEGGSTYNEQFF. The V and J genes are TRBV9 and TRBJ2-1; D not certain. Trimming pared 0 bases from V and 2 bases from J, leaving 12 bases between. Germline CDR1 SGDLS, CDR2 YYNGEE. There are 16 residues in the CDR3.

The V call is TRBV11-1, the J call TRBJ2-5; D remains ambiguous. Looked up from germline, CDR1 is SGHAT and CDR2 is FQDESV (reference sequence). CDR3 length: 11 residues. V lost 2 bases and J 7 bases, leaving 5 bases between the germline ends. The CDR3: CASSLRGTQYF. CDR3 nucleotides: TGTGCCAGCAGCTTAAGAGGGACCCAGTACTTC. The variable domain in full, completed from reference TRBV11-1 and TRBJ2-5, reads EAEVAQSPRYKITEKSQAVAFWCDPISGHATLYWYRQILGQGPELLVQFQDESVVDDSQLPKDRFSAERLKGVDSTLKIQPAELGDSAMYLCASSLRGTQYFGPGTRLLVL.

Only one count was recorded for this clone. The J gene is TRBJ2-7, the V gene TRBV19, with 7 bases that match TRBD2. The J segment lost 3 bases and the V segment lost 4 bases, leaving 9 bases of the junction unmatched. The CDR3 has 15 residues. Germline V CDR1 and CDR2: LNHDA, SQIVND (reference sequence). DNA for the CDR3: TGTGCCAGTAGTAGGGTGAGCGGGGCTAACTACGAGCAGTACTTC. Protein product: CASSRVSGANYEQYF.

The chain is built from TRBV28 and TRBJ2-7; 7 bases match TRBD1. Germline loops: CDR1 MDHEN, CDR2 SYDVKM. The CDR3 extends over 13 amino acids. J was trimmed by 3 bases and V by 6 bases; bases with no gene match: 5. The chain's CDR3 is CASRTGQNYEQYF. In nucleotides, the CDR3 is TGTGCCAGCAGGACGGGACAGAACTACGAGCAGTACTTC.

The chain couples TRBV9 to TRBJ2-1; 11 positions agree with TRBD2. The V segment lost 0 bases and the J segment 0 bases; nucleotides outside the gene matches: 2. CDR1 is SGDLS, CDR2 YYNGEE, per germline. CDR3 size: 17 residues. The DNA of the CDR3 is TGTGCCAGCAGCGTAGGACTAGCGGGGAGCTCCTACAATGAGCAGTTCTTC. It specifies CASSVGLAGSSYNEQFF.

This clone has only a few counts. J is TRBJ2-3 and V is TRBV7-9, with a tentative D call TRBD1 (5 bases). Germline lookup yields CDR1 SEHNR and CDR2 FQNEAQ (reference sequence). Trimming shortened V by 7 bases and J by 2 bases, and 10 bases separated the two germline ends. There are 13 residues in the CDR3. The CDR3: CASTLGDTDTQYF. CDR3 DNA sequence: TGTGCCAGCACCCTAGGGGACACAGATACGCAGTATTTT.

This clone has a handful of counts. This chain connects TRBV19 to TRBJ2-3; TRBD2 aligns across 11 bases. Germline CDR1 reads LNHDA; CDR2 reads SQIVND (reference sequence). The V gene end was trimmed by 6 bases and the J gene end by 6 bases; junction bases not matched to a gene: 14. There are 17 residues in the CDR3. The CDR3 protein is CASSRSYSGGDLDTQYF. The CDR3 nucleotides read TGTGCCAGTAGCCGTTCCTATAGCGGGGGGGATCTTGATACGCAGTATTTT.

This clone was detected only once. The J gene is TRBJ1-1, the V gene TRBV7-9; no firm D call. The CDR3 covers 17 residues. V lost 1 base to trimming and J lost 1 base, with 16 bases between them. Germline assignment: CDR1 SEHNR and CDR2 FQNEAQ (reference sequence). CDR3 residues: CASSLGPAVVGNTEAFF. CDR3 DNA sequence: TGTGCCAGCAGCTTAGGGCCCGCGGTGGTAGGGAACACTGAAGCTTTCTTT.

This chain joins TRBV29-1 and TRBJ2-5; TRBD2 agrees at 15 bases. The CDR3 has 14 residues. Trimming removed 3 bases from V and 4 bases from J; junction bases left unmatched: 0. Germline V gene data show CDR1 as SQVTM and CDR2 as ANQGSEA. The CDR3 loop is CSVEGLAGGETQYF. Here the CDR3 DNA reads TGCAGCGTTGAGGGACTAGCGGGAGGAGAGACCCAGTACTTC. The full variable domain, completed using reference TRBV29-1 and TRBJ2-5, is SAVISQKPSRDICQRGTSLTIQCQVDSQVTMMFWYRQQPGQSLTLIATANQGSEATYESGFVIDKFPISRPNLTFSTLTVSNMSPEDSSIYLCSVEGLAGGETQYFGPGTRLLVL.

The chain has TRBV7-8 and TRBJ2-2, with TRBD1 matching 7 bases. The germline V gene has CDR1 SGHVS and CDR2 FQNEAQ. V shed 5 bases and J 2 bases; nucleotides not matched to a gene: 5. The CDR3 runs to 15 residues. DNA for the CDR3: TGTGCCAGCAGCCGACAGGGTCCAAACACCGGGGAGCTGTTTTTT. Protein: CASSRQGPNTGELFF.

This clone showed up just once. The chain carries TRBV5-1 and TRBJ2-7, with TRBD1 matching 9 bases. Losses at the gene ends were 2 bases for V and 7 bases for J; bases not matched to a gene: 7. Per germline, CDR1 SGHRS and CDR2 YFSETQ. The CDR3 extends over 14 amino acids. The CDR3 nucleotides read TGCGCCAGCAGCTTTACAGGGGGCGCGGGAGAGCAGTACTTC. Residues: CASSFTGGAGEQYF.

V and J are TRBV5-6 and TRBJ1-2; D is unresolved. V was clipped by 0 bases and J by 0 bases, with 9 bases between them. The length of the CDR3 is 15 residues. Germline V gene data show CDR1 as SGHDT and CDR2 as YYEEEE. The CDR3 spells CASSLGHATNYGYTF. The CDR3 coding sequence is TGTGCCAGCAGCTTGGGGCACGCAACTAACTATGGCTACACCTTC.